This T cell receptor beta chain was identified in a study of blood T cell repertoires in COVID-19. For the study at large: Collection of acute and convalescent COVID-19 samples took place in the United States, Italy and Spain.

CDR3 length: 12 residues. The germline gives CDR1 MDHEN, CDR2 SYDVKM. V lost 7 bases and J lost 10, with 15 bases in between. The method was immunoSEQ multiplex PCR; TCRdb's version includes in-frame clones alone and lacks a portion of them. This sample yields around 260,000 clones, of which about 87% are seen a single time; less than 1.6% belongs to the top ten. Sequenced sample: peripheral blood. V and J are TRBV28 and TRBJ2-3, with unresolved D. This TCR was recovered from a woman between 35 and 50 years old who had recovered from COVID-19. CDR3 nucleotides: TGTGCCAGCACCGAAACGCCCGGTGCGCAGTATTTT. Encoded protein: CASTETPGAQYF.